These 5 T cell receptor beta chains were all obtained from the same sample, sequenced in a study of control samples from healthy donors and cancer patients. Here immunoSEQ multiplex PCR was the method, and the copy in TCRdb shows in-frame clones only, minus some. The table includes 55,000 to 85,000 clones, more than 70% detected once. The sample consisted of PBMCs. These receptors were taken from a woman aged 45-59 years with head and neck cancer.

The rearrangement joins TRBV28 to TRBJ2-3; 10 bases are a match to TRBD2. The J segment lost 1 base and the V segment lost 3 bases, leaving 13 bases of the junction unmatched. This CDR3 has 19 residues. Germline assignment: CDR1 MDHEN and CDR2 SYDVKM. CDR3 nucleotide sequence: TGTGCCAGCAGTTTCCCAGCGGGGGGGCCTTCCCGCGGCACAGATACGCAGTATTTT. This gives the protein CASSFPAGGPSRGTDTQYF.

J is TRBJ2-1 and V is TRBV7-3, with 12 bases identical to TRBD2. Germline CDR1 SGHTA, CDR2 FQGTGA. The CDR3 sequence is 15 residues long. The trim removed 3 bases at V and 4 bases at J, leaving 1 base unmatched. The CDR3 bases are TGTGCCAGCAGCTTGACTAGCGGGGGTTACAATGAGCAGTTCTTC. Its protein product is CASSLTSGGYNEQFF.

The rearrangement joins TRBV6-2 or TRBV6-3 to TRBJ1-3; 12 nucleotides line up with TRBD1. After removal of 6 bases from V and 0 bases from J, the junction contained 12 bases not matched to a gene. CDR1 is MNHEY, CDR2 SVGEGT, per germline. The length of the CDR3 is 19 residues. The CDR3 DNA is TGTGCCAGCAGCCCTCGGGACAGGGGGCCCAGGGGCTCTGGAAACACCATATATTTT. Protein: CASSPRDRGPRGSGNTIYF.

The gene calls are TRBV19 and TRBJ1-6; 7 nucleotides agree with TRBD1. J lost 8 bases, V lost 3 bases, and 10 bases had no gene match. Germline V lookup: CDR1 LNHDA, CDR2 SQIVND (reference sequence). This CDR3 contains 16 residues. The CDR3, as DNA: TGTGCCAGTAGTATCCTACAGGGGTTAAAGGATTCACCCCTCCACTTT. Its translation is CASSILQGLKDSPLHF.

The V and J genes are TRBV6-6 and TRBJ2-1, with 7 nucleotides matching TRBD1. J lost 5 bases, V lost 5 bases, and 9 bases had no gene match. The CDR3 loop spans 15 amino acids. Germline CDR1 reads MNHNY; CDR2 reads SVGAGI (reference sequence). The CDR3 nucleotides read TGTGCCAGCAGTACCGGGACAGTCCTACACAATGAGCAGTTCTTC. Amino acid sequence: CASSTGTVLHNEQFF.